The 32 T cell receptor beta chains reported below all come from one sample, sequenced in a study of a mutant IDH1 vaccine in newly diagnosed glioma. The protocol was immunoSEQ multiplex PCR, while the TCRdb copy is restricted to in-frame clones and leaves out a portion. The table lists tens of thousands of clones, approximately 87% of them singletons. The antigens of these receptors remain unknown. Indicated time point: week 23, last vaccination. In every dose of vaccine, 300 ug of mutant IDH1 20-mer peptide was given alongside topical imiquimod. The sample was PBMCs, taken from a glioma patient whose treatment included an IDH1 peptide vaccine. These receptors all stem from a man in his forties or fifties with glioma.

The chain carries TRBV28 and TRBJ2-7; no reliable D call. Germline-derived CDR1 and CDR2 are MDHEN and SYDVKM. V gave up 6 bases and J gave up 5 bases, with 8 bases separating them. The CDR3 has 11 residues. CDR3 residues: CASSGLDEQYF. The CDR3 DNA reads TGTGCCAGCAGCGGGTTGGACGAGCAGTACTTC. Variable domain in full (rest from reference TRBV28 and TRBJ2-7): DVKVTQSSRYLVKRTGEKVFLECVQDMDHENMFWYRQDPGLGLRLIYFSYDVKMKEKGDIPEGYSVSREKKERFSLILESASTNQTSMYLCASSGLDEQYFGPGTRLTVT.

The chain is built from TRBV27 and TRBJ1-5; maybe TRBD1 (5 bases). The CDR3 sequence is 16 residues long. Per germline, CDR1 MNHEY and CDR2 SMNVEV (reference sequence). Trimming left V 0 bases short and J 0 bases short, with 9 bases between. The CDR3: CASSLSGTYSNQPQHF. The CDR3 DNA reads as TGTGCCAGCAGTTTATCGGGGACTTATAGCAATCAGCCCCAGCATTTT.

V is TRBV19 and J is TRBJ2-1; maybe TRBD2 (5 bases). Trimming shortened V by 3 bases and J by 4 bases, and 10 bases separated the two germline ends. The germline V gene encodes CDR1 LNHDA and CDR2 SQIVND (reference sequence). This CDR3 spans 14 amino acids. The CDR3 here is CASSMASGYNEQFF. CDR3 nucleotides: TGTGCCAGTAGTATGGCCAGCGGTTACAATGAGCAGTTCTTC.

The genes are TRBV2 and TRBJ1-5; TRBD1 matches 8 bases. Germline-derived CDR1 and CDR2 are SNHLY and FYNNEI. CDR3 size: 14 residues. Trimming took 8 bases from V and 2 from J; bases not matched to a gene: 5. The CDR3 nucleotides are TGTGCCAGCTCGGACAGGGTTGGCAATCAGCCCCAGCATTTT. It yields the protein CASSDRVGNQPQHF.

This chain connects TRBV27 to TRBJ2-7; TRBD1 or TRBD2 may be the D gene (5 bases each). The germline CDR1 and CDR2 sequences are MNHEY and SMNVEV (reference sequence). The CDR3 spans 12 residues. V was clipped by 3 bases and J by 9 bases, with 12 bases between them. As DNA, the CDR3 is TGTGCCAGCAGTTTCTCGGGGCTGCGGCAGTACTTC. It specifies CASSFSGLRQYF.

The V and J genes are TRBV7-3 and TRBJ1-1; D call uncertain. Germline V gene lookup returns CDR1 SGHTA and CDR2 FQGTGA. This CDR3 contains 11 residues. V was pared by 8 bases and J by 8 bases, with 12 bases between. Here the CDR3 DNA reads TGTGCCAGCGGAATGGGTGTCGAAGCTTTCTTT. This translates into CASGMGVEAFF.

The chain carries TRBV18 and TRBJ1-4, with TRBD1 matching over 7 bases. Per the germline V gene, CDR1 is KGHSH and CDR2 is LQKENI. This CDR3 comprises 17 residues. Trimming at V came to 3 bases and at J to 3 bases, leaving 10 bases not matched to a gene. The DNA of the CDR3 is TGTGCCAGCTCACCCTTCCAGGGGGTTGTAGCTAATGAAAAACTGTTTTTT. Amino acid sequence: CASSPFQGVVANEKLFF.

This clone occurred once. This sequence joins TRBV13 and TRBJ2-1; D remains ambiguous. From germline, CDR1 is PRHDT and CDR2 FYEKMQ (reference sequence). This CDR3 is 15 amino acids long. V was cut by 5 bases and J by 2 bases, with 13 bases left in between. The CDR3 nucleotides are TGTGCCAGCAGCCCTCCAGCGCTTACCTACAATGAGCAGTTCTTC. It is translated as CASSPPALTYNEQFF.

CDR3 protein: CASSLQGALYEQYF. The CDR3 bases are TGTGCCAGCAGCCTCCAGGGAGCCCTCTACGAGCAGTACTTC. This sequence joins TRBV28 and TRBJ2-7; D possibly uses TRBD1 or TRBD2 (5 bases each). The length of the CDR3 is 14 residues. Trimming removed 6 bases from V and 3 bases from J, with 15 bases in between. The germline V gene has CDR1 MDHEN and CDR2 SYDVKM.

The chain has TRBV4-1 and TRBJ2-3; D remains unclear. V lost 6 bases and J lost 0, with 10 bases in between. CDR1 is MGHRA and CDR2 is YSYEKL in the germline V gene. The CDR3 totals 14 residues. CDR3 protein: CASSLGPSTDTQYF. The CDR3 nucleotides read TGCGCCAGCAGTTTAGGACCTAGCACAGATACGCAGTATTTT.

The chain carries TRBV15 and TRBJ2-3; D call uncertain. CDR1 is LNHNV and CDR2 is YYDKDF in the germline V gene (reference sequence). The CDR3 is 13 residues long. The V and J ends lost 0 bases and 4 bases respectively, with 5 bases between them. CDR3 loop: CATSRDPPDTQYF. The CDR3 DNA sequence: TGTGCCACCAGCAGAGACCCCCCAGATACGCAGTATTTT.

The V and J genes are TRBV6-1 and TRBJ2-7; 7 bases are a match to TRBD1. Germline V gene data show CDR1 as MNHNS and CDR2 as SASEGT. The CDR3 covers 13 residues. V was clipped by 5 bases and J by 0 bases; unmatched bases: 1. The CDR3 region is CASSWDSSYEQYF. DNA for the CDR3: TGTGCCAGCAGTTGGGACAGCTCCTACGAGCAGTACTTC.

CDR3 sequence: CASSLAPGQGLRAKNIQYF. The CDR3 DNA is TGTGCCAGCAGCTTAGCTCCCGGACAGGGACTTCGGGCCAAAAACATTCAGTACTTC. The genes are TRBV7-6 and TRBJ2-4; 8 nucleotides match TRBD1. From germline, CDR1 is SGHVS and CDR2 FNYEAQ. Trimming removed 0 bases from V and 1 base from J; junction bases left unmatched: 11. The CDR3 runs to 19 residues.

J is TRBJ1-2 and V is TRBV6-5; D perhaps matches TRBD1 (5 bases). The CDR3 sequence is 15 residues long. Germline CDR1 is MNHEY and CDR2 is SVGAGI. Trimming pared 0 bases from V and 8 bases from J, leaving 16 bases between. In nucleotides, the CDR3 is TGTGCCAGCAGTTACTCGTCCGGGACCCAGCTCGGCTACACCTTC. Amino acids: CASSYSSGTQLGYTF.

This clone has more than one count but fewer than ten. The CDR3 here is CASSPVAEAFF. The CDR3 nucleotides are TGTGCCAGCAGCCCGGTAGCTGAAGCTTTCTTT. The chain recombines TRBV14 with TRBJ1-1; D is unresolved. CDR3 length: 11 amino acids. Germline V gene sequence: CDR1 SGHDN, CDR2 FVKESK. The V and J ends lost 4 bases and 6 bases respectively, with 6 bases between them.

The genes are TRBV6-1 and TRBJ1-2; TRBD1 aligns across 7 bases. This CDR3 is built from 12 residues. Germline CDR1 reads MNHNS; CDR2 reads SASEGT. V lost 6 bases and J lost 5; bases outside the gene matches: 3. The CDR3 loop reads CASRDRLYGYTF. The CDR3 DNA reads TGTGCCAGCAGGGACAGGCTTTATGGCTACACCTTC.

The V gene is TRBV6-6, the J gene TRBJ1-4; 9 bases align to TRBD1. CDR3 size: 14 residues. The germline CDR1 and CDR2 sequences are MNHNY and SVGAGI (reference sequence). V lost 7 bases and J lost 8; bases outside the gene matches: 8. CDR3 sequence (DNA): TGTGCCAGCACTCCAGGGACAGGGAACGAAAAACTGTTTTTT. Residues: CASTPGTGNEKLFF.

This clone was observed a handful of times. The gene calls are TRBV6-5 and TRBJ2-7; TRBD1 is a possible D gene (5 bases). The CDR3 runs to 15 residues. Trimming took 3 bases from V and 2 from J, leaving 14 bases between them. In germline, CDR1 is MNHEY, CDR2 SVGAGI. Here the CDR3 reads CASSYGQGGAYEQYF. CDR3 nucleotides: TGTGCCAGCAGTTATGGCCAGGGTGGGGCCTACGAGCAGTACTTC.

V is TRBV19 and J is TRBJ2-3; 10 bases match TRBD2. The CDR3 is made up of 15 amino acids. J was trimmed by 10 bases and V by 5 bases; bases with no gene match: 12. CDR1 LNHDA and CDR2 SQIVND come from the germline V gene (reference sequence). Written as DNA, the CDR3 is TGTGCCAGTAGTGGCAGCGGGGGGGGAGGATATGCGCAGTATTTT. Amino acid sequence: CASSGSGGGGYAQYF.

In its sample, this clone was seen once. The rearrangement joins TRBV7-2 to TRBJ2-1; D possibly corresponds to TRBD2 (6 bases). The germline gives CDR1 SGHTA, CDR2 FQGNSA. Trimming stripped 5 bases from V and 10 bases from J, with 9 bases between. This CDR3 region has 11 residues. In DNA, the CDR3 is TGTGCCAGCAGCCTACGGGAGGAGCAGTTCTTC. Translated, it gives CASSLREEQFF.

Here the CDR3 reads CASRGGAYTGELFF. CDR3 coding DNA: TGCGCCTCCAGGGGGGGGGCGTACACCGGGGAGCTGTTTTTT. The gene calls are TRBV10-1 and TRBJ2-2; perhaps D is TRBD1 or TRBD2 (7 bases each). The V end was cut by 11 bases, the J end by 3 bases, with 16 bases between. The germline V gene has CDR1 WNHNN and CDR2 SYGVQD (reference sequence). The CDR3 sequence is 14 residues long.

This clone was observed a few times. The V gene is TRBV15, the J gene TRBJ2-1; D unresolved. The germline CDR1 and CDR2 sequences are LNHNV and YYDKDF (reference sequence). Trimming removed 1 base at V and 3 bases at J, with 1 base between. This CDR3 region has 12 residues. This chain's CDR3 is CATSRGYNEQFF. CDR3 bases: TGTGCCACCAGCAGAGGCTACAATGAGCAGTTCTTC.

The genes are TRBV5-1 and TRBJ2-7; D is uncertain. The CDR3 is 14 amino acids. Germline V gives CDR1 SGHRS, CDR2 YFSETQ. Trimming took 0 bases from V and 0 from J, leaving 7 bases between them. CDR3 protein: CASSLEWSSYEQYF. The DNA of the CDR3 is TGCGCCAGCAGCTTGGAGTGGAGCTCCTACGAGCAGTACTTC.

V gene TRBV7-3 combines with J gene TRBJ2-3; D gene unclear. The CDR3 has 16 residues. The germline gives CDR1 SGHTA, CDR2 FQGTGA. V shed 1 base and J shed 0 bases, with 11 bases lying between them. CDR3 loop: CASSLNADSSTDTQYF. DNA of the CDR3: TGTGCCAGCAGCTTAAATGCAGACTCTAGCACAGATACGCAGTATTTT. Full variable domain (remainder filled in from reference TRBV7-3 and TRBJ2-3): GAGVSQTPSNKVTEKGKYVELRCDPISGHTALYWYRQSLGQGPEFLIYFQGTGAADDSGLPNDRFFAVRPEGSVSTLKIQRTERGDSAVYLCASSLNADSSTDTQYFGPGTRLTVL.

The J gene is TRBJ1-4, the V gene TRBV29-1, with TRBD1 identical over 7 bases. Germline V gives CDR1 SQVTM, CDR2 ANQGSEA. The junction had 2 bases not matched to a gene; V was cut back by 5 bases and J by 2 bases. This CDR3 contains 13 residues. The CDR3 sequence: CSVQTGTNEKLFF. For the CDR3, the DNA is TGCAGCGTTCAGACAGGGACTAATGAAAAACTGTTTTTT.

The chain joins TRBV11-1 to TRBJ2-5; 10 bases match TRBD1. The V gene end was trimmed by 7 bases and the J gene end by 5 bases; junction bases not matched to a gene: 10. Germline V gives CDR1 SGHAT, CDR2 FQDESV (reference sequence). This CDR3 region has 15 residues. CDR3 residues: CASTTDRGLGETQYF. In nucleotides, the CDR3 is TGTGCCAGCACCACAGACAGGGGGCTCGGGGAGACCCAGTACTTC.

The chain is built from TRBV18 and TRBJ2-5, with 12 bases identical to TRBD2. Trimming removed 3 bases from V and 1 base from J; junction bases left unmatched: 3. The CDR3 is 16 residues long. Germline V gene sequence: CDR1 KGHSH, CDR2 LQKENI. CDR3 nucleotide sequence: TGTGCCAGCTCACCCCCTAGCGGGAGGGCCCAAGAGACCCAGTACTTC. Residues: CASSPPSGRAQETQYF.

This chain connects TRBV6-5 to TRBJ1-1; D not certain. CDR1 is MNHEY, CDR2 SVGAGI, per germline. The germline V and J ends were trimmed by 8 bases and 7 bases, with 14 bases remaining between them. This CDR3 region has 12 residues. Here the CDR3 DNA reads TGTGCCAGCCTCCCCGGCTGGGGTGAAGCTTTCTTT. Translating gives CASLPGWGEAFF.

The chain couples TRBV5-5 to TRBJ2-7; D possibly corresponds to TRBD2 (6 bases). CDR1 is SGHKS, CDR2 YYEKEE, per germline (reference sequence). V lost 7 bases, J lost 3 bases, and 11 bases lay in between. CDR3 length equals 12 residues. CDR3 nucleotide sequence: TGTGCCAGCGACCTCGGGGGCTACGAGCAGTACTTC. Translated, it gives CASDLGGYEQYF.

This clone was counted a few times. This chain connects TRBV9 to TRBJ2-1; 11 nucleotides agree with TRBD2. V lost 0 bases, J lost 7 bases, and 6 bases stayed unmatched. Per germline, CDR1 SGDLS and CDR2 YYNGEE. The CDR3 length is 16 residues. The CDR3 region is CASSVGASGRKNEQFF. In DNA, the CDR3 is TGTGCCAGCAGCGTAGGAGCTAGCGGGAGGAAGAATGAGCAGTTCTTC.

The gene calls are TRBV13 and TRBJ2-1; D perhaps matches TRBD2 (6 bases). Trimming cost V 5 bases and J 0 bases, with 11 bases left between them. The CDR3 loop spans 15 amino acids. In germline, CDR1 is PRHDT, CDR2 FYEKMQ (reference sequence). The CDR3 coding sequence is TGTGCCAGCAGCACAGGAGGGAGCTCCTACAATGAGCAGTTCTTC. It encodes CASSTGGSSYNEQFF.

The chain carries TRBV13 and TRBJ1-4, with TRBD1 matching 7 bases. Losses at the gene ends were 5 bases for V and 5 bases for J; bases not matched to a gene: 20. This CDR3 comprises 19 residues. Germline-derived CDR1 and CDR2 are PRHDT and FYEKMQ (reference sequence). The CDR3 bases are TGTGCCAGCAGCATCTATTTGGGACAGCGGGGAGGGGAAAATGAAAAACTGTTTTTT. Its translation is CASSIYLGQRGGENEKLFF.